The 27 T cell receptor beta chains listed next were all sequenced from one sample in a study of shared clonotypes between healthy human individuals. It was CD45RO-negative cells, positively selected for CCR7, that made up naive CD8 cells, with terminally differentiated effector memory CD45RA+ cells excluded. Clones were read by immunoSEQ multiplex PCR, and TCRdb kept only the in-frame ones, dropping some. Of nearly 2 million clones in the sample, just under 95% were seen once. Source material: naive CD8+ T cells sorted from blood. The receptors were gathered from a man aged 18 to 35 in good health.

The J gene is TRBJ1-5, the V gene TRBV6-5; unclear D gene. Germline CDR1 is MNHEY and CDR2 is SVGAGI. V was pared by 5 bases and J by 6 bases, with 14 bases between. The length of the CDR3 is 14 residues. DNA for the CDR3: TGTGCCAGCAGTCATCGGGAAGGCAGTCAGCCCCAGCATTTT. This gives the protein CASSHREGSQPQHF.

Concerning this clone: The sample carries other DNA sequences with the same CDR3. This chain joins TRBV27 and TRBJ2-7, with a possible D match to TRBD2 (5 bases). Germline V gene data show CDR1 as MNHEY and CDR2 as SMNVEV (reference sequence). V gave up 3 bases and J gave up 4 bases, with 10 bases separating them. The CDR3 runs 13 residues. CDR3 in amino acids: CASSLGGGYEQYF. Written as DNA, the CDR3 is TGTGCCAGCAGTTTGGGCGGAGGTTACGAGCAGTACTTC.

This clone was observed a single time. The V call is TRBV9, the J call TRBJ2-7; the match to TRBD1 covers 9 bases. Trimming removed 4 bases from V and 6 bases from J; junction bases left unmatched: 8. The CDR3 has 14 amino acids. From germline, CDR1 is SGDLS and CDR2 YYNGEE. CDR3 loop: CASSPGQGLSEQYF. The CDR3 DNA reads as TGTGCCAGCAGCCCGGGACAGGGTTTAAGCGAGCAGTACTTC.

The chain is built from TRBV5-4 and TRBJ2-7; D remains unclear. The germline V gene encodes CDR1 SGHNT and CDR2 YYREEE (reference sequence). This CDR3 is 13 amino acids long. The V end lost 1 base, the J end lost 5 bases, and 10 bases lay between the germline ends. The CDR3 DNA reads as TGTGCCAGCAGCTTGAAGGGTCTCCACGAGCAGTACTTC. This gives the protein CASSLKGLHEQYF.

V gene TRBV2 combines with J gene TRBJ2-1, with 11 bases identical to TRBD2. V lost 2 bases to trimming and J lost 8 bases; unmatched junction nucleotides: 8. The CDR3 contains 16 residues. CDR1 and CDR2 from the germline V gene are SNHLY and FYNNEI. CDR3 in DNA: TGTGCCAGCAGTGAAACGGCTAGCGGGAGGTGGTATGAGCAGTTCTTC. It yields the protein CASSETASGRWYEQFF.

This sequence joins TRBV7-6 and TRBJ2-1; D perhaps matches TRBD2 (6 bases). The CDR3 totals 16 residues. The germline V and J ends were trimmed by 5 bases and 0 bases, with 14 bases remaining between them. The germline gives CDR1 SGHVS, CDR2 FNYEAQ. CDR3: CASSLGTYTSYNEQFF. The CDR3 coding sequence is TGTGCCAGCAGCCTAGGGACTTATACCTCCTACAATGAGCAGTTCTTC. The whole variable domain, filled in from reference TRBV7-6 and TRBJ2-1, reads GAGVSQSPRYKVTKRGQDVALRCDPISGHVSLYWYRQALGQGPEFLTYFNYEAQQDKSGLPNDRFSAERPEGSISTLTIQRTEQRDSAMYRCASSLGTYTSYNEQFFGPGTRLTVL.

The V gene is TRBV7-9, the J gene TRBJ1-1; D gene unclear. V lost 7 bases and J 7 bases, leaving 16 bases between the germline ends. This CDR3 region has 13 residues. Germline V gives CDR1 SEHNR, CDR2 FQNEAQ (reference sequence). The CDR3 is CASTPGGVVEAFF. The CDR3 coding sequence is TGTGCCAGCACCCCCGGTGGGGTTGTTGAAGCTTTCTTT.

The rearrangement uses TRBV6-6 and TRBJ2-7; a possible D gene is TRBD2 (6 bases). Trimming cost V 7 bases and J 5 bases, with 15 bases left between them. The CDR3 runs to 13 residues. Germline V CDR1 and CDR2: MNHNY, SVGAGI (reference sequence). The CDR3 loop reads CASTLGSQHEQYF. CDR3 in DNA: TGTGCCAGCACTCTCGGGAGCCAACACGAGCAGTACTTC.

The chain couples TRBV6-6 to TRBJ2-2; TRBD2 matches at 8 bases. The V gene end was trimmed by 2 bases and the J gene end by 7 bases; junction bases not matched to a gene: 6. This CDR3 contains 15 residues. The germline V gene encodes CDR1 MNHNY and CDR2 SVGAGI (reference sequence). The CDR3 nucleotides read TGTGCCAGCAGTTACAGCGGGAGTGGGATCGGGGAGCTGTTTTTT. Its protein is CASSYSGSGIGELFF.

V gene TRBV4-2 combines with J gene TRBJ2-2, with D possibly matching TRBD1 (5 bases). From germline, CDR1 is LGHNA and CDR2 YNFKEQ. This CDR3 contains 16 residues. Trimming left V 0 bases short and J 8 bases short, with 16 bases between. The CDR3 coding sequence is TGTGCCAGCAGCCAAGATCTCAGGGCGACAGAGGGGGAGCTGTTTTTT. Translated: CASSQDLRATEGELFF.

CDR3 DNA: TGTGCCAGCCGACAGGGGTCCAACCTTTATAGCAATCAGCCCCAGCATTTT. Protein product: CASRQGSNLYSNQPQHF. The chain is built from TRBV19 and TRBJ1-5, with 8 bases identical to TRBD1. Trimming removed 9 bases from V and 0 bases from J; junction bases left unmatched: 13. This CDR3 is built from 17 residues. Germline loops: CDR1 LNHDA, CDR2 SQIVND (reference sequence).

The chain employs TRBV25-1 and TRBJ2-1; the match to TRBD2 covers 10 bases. Losses at the gene ends were 8 bases for V and 7 bases for J; bases not matched to a gene: 8. The CDR3 is 14 amino acids. Germline V gives CDR1 MGHDK, CDR2 SYGVNS. CDR3 region: CASGFPAGGNEQFF. Here the CDR3 DNA reads TGTGCCAGCGGCTTTCCAGCGGGAGGGAATGAGCAGTTCTTC.

Note on this clone: The sample carries other DNA sequences with the same CDR3. The chain has TRBV9 and TRBJ1-3; D is ambiguous. V lost 0 bases and J 2 bases, leaving 9 bases between the germline ends. Germline CDR1 reads SGDLS; CDR2 reads YYNGEE. The CDR3 length is 15 residues. As DNA, the CDR3 is TGTGCCAGCAGCGTAGGAGGAGGGCCTGGAAACACCATATATTTT. This translates into CASSVGGGPGNTIYF.

The chain recombines TRBV7-9 with TRBJ1-1; the D gene is possibly TRBD1 (6 bases). Per germline, CDR1 SEHNR and CDR2 FQNEAQ (reference sequence). Between the trimmed V and J ends, which lost 5 bases and 5 bases, there was a span of 9 bases. The CDR3 totals 12 residues. CDR3 in amino acids: CASSTGFTEAFF. For the CDR3, the DNA is TGTGCCAGCAGCACAGGGTTTACTGAAGCTTTCTTT.

The chain carries TRBV19 and TRBJ2-2; 10 nucleotides align to TRBD2. The CDR3 is made up of 18 amino acids. V lost 1 base, J lost 5 bases, and 10 bases stayed unmatched. Germline CDR1 and CDR2: LNHDA and SQIVND (reference sequence). The CDR3 sequence is CASSIALAGEAGTGELFF. CDR3 DNA sequence: TGTGCCAGTAGTATAGCGCTAGCGGGAGAAGCGGGTACCGGGGAGCTGTTTTTT.

The chain uses TRBV5-4 and TRBJ1-2; 11 bases are shared with TRBD1. The J segment lost 6 bases and the V segment lost 4 bases, leaving 5 bases of the junction unmatched. CDR3 length: 14 residues. Germline CDR1 SGHNT, CDR2 YYREEE (reference sequence). In DNA form, the CDR3 reads TGTGCCAGCAGCACGGACAGGGGGCGTGATGGCTACACCTTC. It encodes CASSTDRGRDGYTF. The variable domain in full, completed from reference TRBV5-4 and TRBJ1-2, reads ETGVTQSPTHLIKTRGQQVTLRCSSQSGHNTVSWYQQALGQGPQFIFQYYREEENGRGNFPPRFSGLQFPNYSSELNVNALELDDSALYLCASSTDRGRDGYTFGSGTRLTVV.

This chain links TRBV7-2 with TRBJ2-7; TRBD2 matches 7 bases. Germline V lookup: CDR1 SGHTA, CDR2 FQGNSA. This CDR3 comprises 17 residues. With 1 base clipped from V and 5 bases from J, the junction kept 14 bases outside the gene matches. CDR3 sequence reads: CASSLDSRLTGGDEQYF. The CDR3 coding sequence is TGTGCCAGCAGCTTAGATTCTCGTTTGACGGGAGGAGACGAGCAGTACTTC.

The chain uses TRBV7-9 and TRBJ2-7, with a tentative D call TRBD1 (6 bases). Germline CDR1 and CDR2: SEHNR and FQNEAQ (reference sequence). The CDR3 consists of 14 residues. With 3 bases removed from V and 5 bases from J, the gap between germline ends came to 14 bases. CDR3 in DNA: TGTGCCAGCAGCTTCCTACAGGGTTACAACGAGCAGTACTTC. Translating it yields CASSFLQGYNEQYF.

The V gene is TRBV19, the J gene TRBJ1-2; D call uncertain. Per the germline V gene, CDR1 is LNHDA and CDR2 is SQIVND (reference sequence). This CDR3 contains 16 residues. Trimming took off 3 bases at V and 1 base at J, with 15 bases between the two ends. Written as DNA, the CDR3 is TGTGCCAGTAGTATTCGACACAGAGAATATAACTATGGCTACACCTTC. It translates to CASSIRHREYNYGYTF.

This chain connects TRBV10-1 to TRBJ2-1; TRBD2 matches 9 bases. J gave up 10 bases and V 0 bases, and 4 bases lay outside the gene matches. The germline V gene has CDR1 WNHNN and CDR2 SYGVQD (reference sequence). CDR3 size: 14 residues. DNA for the CDR3: TGCGCCAGCAGTGAGTCGGGACTAGCTGGCGAGCAGTTCTTC. The encoded protein is CASSESGLAGEQFF.

This sequence joins TRBV4-3 and TRBJ2-3; 7 positions agree with TRBD2. Per the germline V gene, CDR1 is LGHNA and CDR2 is YSLEER. The CDR3 is 17 residues long. Trimming cost V 0 bases and J 3 bases; bases outside gene matches: 9. Here the CDR3 DNA reads TGCGCCAGCAGCCAAGATTTTCCTAGCGGAGTGACAGATACGCAGTATTTT. It encodes CASSQDFPSGVTDTQYF.

This clone was recorded once. The chain uses TRBV15 and TRBJ2-5, with D possibly TRBD2 on 5 matching bases. V dropped 0 bases and J dropped 2 bases, with 10 bases sitting between them. The CDR3 runs 15 residues. CDR1 is LNHNV and CDR2 is YYDKDF in the germline V gene (reference sequence). CDR3 region: CATSREVSGQETQYF. The CDR3 DNA is TGTGCCACCAGCAGAGAAGTAAGCGGTCAAGAGACCCAGTACTTC. The full variable domain, rest sourced from reference TRBV15 and TRBJ2-5, is DAMVIQNPRYQVTQFGKPVTLSCSQTLNHNVMYWYQQKSSQAPKLLFHYYDKDFNNEADTPDNFQSRRPNTSFCFLDIRSPGLGDTAMYLCATSREVSGQETQYFGPGTRLLVL.

V and J are TRBV6-5 and TRBJ2-7, with TRBD2 as a possible D gene (6 bases). Trimming shortened V by 6 bases and J by 3 bases, and 18 bases separated the two germline ends. This CDR3 comprises 15 residues. Germline assignment: CDR1 MNHEY and CDR2 SVGAGI. CDR3 protein: CASRQLAPDVYEQYF. The CDR3 coding sequence is TGTGCCAGCAGGCAACTAGCCCCAGATGTCTACGAGCAGTACTTC.

The gene calls are TRBV30 and TRBJ2-5; 10 nucleotides line up with TRBD2. The end of the DNA is better explained by TRBJ2-7, so the J call may be wrong. The CDR3 loop spans 16 amino acids. Germline assignment: CDR1 GTSNPN and CDR2 SVGIG (reference sequence). The CDR3 nucleotides read TGTGCCTGGACCACGAGGGGACTAGCGTTTCCCTACGAGCAGTACTTC. Amino acids: CAWTTRGLAFPYEQYF.

As for this clone: This may be a read error: a much more frequent sequence differs by one nucleotide. The chain recombines TRBV13 with TRBJ2-7; no firm D call. The length of the CDR3 is 11 residues. V dropped 3 bases and J dropped 5 bases, with 5 bases sitting between them. Germline lookup yields CDR1 PRHDT and CDR2 FYEKMQ (reference sequence). Here the CDR3 reads CASSFSDEQYF. The DNA of the CDR3 is TGTGCCAGCAGCTTTTCCGACGAGCAGTACTTC.

The V and J genes are TRBV11-2 and TRBJ2-3, with 7 bases identical to TRBD2. The V segment lost 4 bases and the J segment 3 bases; nucleotides outside the gene matches: 10. This CDR3 is built from 16 residues. Germline CDR1 reads SGHAT; CDR2 reads FQNNGV. This chain's CDR3 is CASSWEGQPVTDTQYF. The CDR3 DNA sequence: TGTGCCAGCAGCTGGGAGGGGCAGCCTGTAACAGATACGCAGTATTTT.

The chain uses TRBV19 and TRBJ2-1; D gene ambiguous. This CDR3 has 17 residues. Deletions cut 1 base from V and 0 bases from J, with 13 bases between. Germline CDR1 and CDR2: LNHDA and SQIVND (reference sequence). The CDR3 nucleotides read TGTGCCAGTAGTATAGTTCAGTTCCCCTTCTCCTACAATGAGCAGTTCTTC. It translates to CASSIVQFPFSYNEQFF.